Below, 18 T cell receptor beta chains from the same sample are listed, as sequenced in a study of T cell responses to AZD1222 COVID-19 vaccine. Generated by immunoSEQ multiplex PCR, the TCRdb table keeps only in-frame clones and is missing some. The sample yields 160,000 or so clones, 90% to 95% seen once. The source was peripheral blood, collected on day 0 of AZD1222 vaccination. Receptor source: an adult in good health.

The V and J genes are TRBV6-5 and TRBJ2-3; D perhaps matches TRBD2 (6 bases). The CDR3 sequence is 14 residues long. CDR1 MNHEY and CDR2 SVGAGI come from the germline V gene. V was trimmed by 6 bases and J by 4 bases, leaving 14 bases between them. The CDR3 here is CASRPIAESDTQYF. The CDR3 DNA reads TGTGCCAGCAGACCCATAGCGGAATCAGATACGCAGTATTTT.

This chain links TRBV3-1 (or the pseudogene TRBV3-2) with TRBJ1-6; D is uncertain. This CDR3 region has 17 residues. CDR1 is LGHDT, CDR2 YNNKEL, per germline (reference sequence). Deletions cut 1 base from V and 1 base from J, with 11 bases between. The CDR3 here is CASSQARGPSYNSPLHF. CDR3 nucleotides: TGTGCCAGCAGCCAAGCCCGTGGTCCGTCCTATAATTCACCCCTCCACTTT.

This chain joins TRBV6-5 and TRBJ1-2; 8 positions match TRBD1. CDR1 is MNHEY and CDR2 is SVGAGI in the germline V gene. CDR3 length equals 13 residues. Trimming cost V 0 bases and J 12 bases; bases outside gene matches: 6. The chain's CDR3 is CASSYSTQGANTF. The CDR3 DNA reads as TGTGCCAGCAGTTACTCGACTCAGGGGGCTAACACCTTC.

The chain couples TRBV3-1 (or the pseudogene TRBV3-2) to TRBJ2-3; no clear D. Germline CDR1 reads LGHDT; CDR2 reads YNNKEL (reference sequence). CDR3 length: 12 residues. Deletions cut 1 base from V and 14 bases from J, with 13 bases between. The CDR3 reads CASSQGVTKGYF. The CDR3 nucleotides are TGTGCCAGCAGCCAAGGGGTTACTAAGGGGTATTTT.

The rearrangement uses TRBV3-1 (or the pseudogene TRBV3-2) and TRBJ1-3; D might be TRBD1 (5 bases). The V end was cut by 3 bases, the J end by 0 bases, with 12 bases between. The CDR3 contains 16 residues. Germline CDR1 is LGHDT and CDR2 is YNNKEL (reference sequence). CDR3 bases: TGTGCCAGCAGCCAGGGGACTTTACCCTCTGGAAACACCATATATTTT. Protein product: CASSQGTLPSGNTIYF.

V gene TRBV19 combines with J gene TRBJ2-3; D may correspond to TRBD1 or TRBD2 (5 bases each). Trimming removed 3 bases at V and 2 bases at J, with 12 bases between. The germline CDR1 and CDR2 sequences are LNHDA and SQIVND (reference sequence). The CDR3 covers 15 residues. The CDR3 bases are TGTGCCAGTAGTATCGCCGGGGCAATCACAGATACGCAGTATTTT. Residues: CASSIAGAITDTQYF. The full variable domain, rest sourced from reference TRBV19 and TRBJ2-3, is DGGITQSPKYLFRKEGQNVTLSCEQNLNHDAMYWYRQDPGQGLRLIYYSQIVNDFQKGDIAEGYSVSREKKESFPLTVTSAQKNPTAFYLCASSIAGAITDTQYFGPGTRLTVL.

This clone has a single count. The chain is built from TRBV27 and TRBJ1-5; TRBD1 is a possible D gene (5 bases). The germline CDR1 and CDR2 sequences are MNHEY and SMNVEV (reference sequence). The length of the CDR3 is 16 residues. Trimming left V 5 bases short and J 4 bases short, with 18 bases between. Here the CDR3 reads CASSPNLRVGNQPQHF. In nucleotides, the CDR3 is TGTGCCAGCAGTCCCAACCTCAGGGTAGGAAATCAGCCCCAGCATTTT.

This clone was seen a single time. CDR3: CASSLVGTGYYGYTF. The CDR3 nucleotides are TGTGCCAGCAGTTTAGTGGGAACGGGGTACTATGGCTACACCTTC. The rearrangement links TRBV28 to TRBJ1-2; D call uncertain. Trimming removed 2 bases from V and 3 bases from J, with 13 bases in between. Germline CDR1 reads MDHEN; CDR2 reads SYDVKM. This CDR3 has 15 amino acids.

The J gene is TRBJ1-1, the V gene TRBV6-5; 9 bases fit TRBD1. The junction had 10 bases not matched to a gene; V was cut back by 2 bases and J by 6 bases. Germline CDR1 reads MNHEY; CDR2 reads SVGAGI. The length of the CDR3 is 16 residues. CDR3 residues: CASSYGVDRGRAEAFF. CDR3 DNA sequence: TGTGCCAGCAGTTACGGGGTCGACAGGGGGAGGGCTGAAGCTTTCTTT.

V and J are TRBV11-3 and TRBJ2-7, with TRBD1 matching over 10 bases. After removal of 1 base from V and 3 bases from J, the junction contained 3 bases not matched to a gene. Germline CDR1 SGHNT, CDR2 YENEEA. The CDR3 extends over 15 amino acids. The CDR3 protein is CASSLGGQGGYEQYF. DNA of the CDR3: TGTGCCAGCAGCTTAGGTGGACAGGGGGGCTACGAGCAGTACTTC.

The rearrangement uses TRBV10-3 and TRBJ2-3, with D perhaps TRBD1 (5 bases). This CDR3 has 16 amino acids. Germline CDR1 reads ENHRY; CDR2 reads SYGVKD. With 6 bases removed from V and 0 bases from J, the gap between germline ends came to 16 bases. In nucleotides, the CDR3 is TGTGCCATCAGATGGTGGACAAACTCTAGCACAGATACGCAGTATTTT. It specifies CAIRWWTNSSTDTQYF.

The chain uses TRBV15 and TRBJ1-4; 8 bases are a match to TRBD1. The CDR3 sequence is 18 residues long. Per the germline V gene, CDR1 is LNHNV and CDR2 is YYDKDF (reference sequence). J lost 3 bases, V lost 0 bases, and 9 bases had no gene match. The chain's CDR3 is CATSRDPGRGRPNEKLFF. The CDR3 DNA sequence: TGTGCCACCAGCAGAGATCCGGGCAGGGGGCGGCCTAATGAAAAACTGTTTTTT.

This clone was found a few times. The CDR3 loop is CASSRTSGRAGGTDTQYF. The CDR3 DNA reads TGTGCCAGCAGCCGGACTAGCGGGAGGGCTGGGGGCACAGATACGCAGTATTTT. The V and J genes are TRBV5-6 and TRBJ2-3; 15 bases line up with TRBD2. The CDR3 totals 18 residues. Per germline, CDR1 SGHDT and CDR2 YYEEEE. Trimming took 4 bases from V and 1 from J; bases not matched to a gene: 7.

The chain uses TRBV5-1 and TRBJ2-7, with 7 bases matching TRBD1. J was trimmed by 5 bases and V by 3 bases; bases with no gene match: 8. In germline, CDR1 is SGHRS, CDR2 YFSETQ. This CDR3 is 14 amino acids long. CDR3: CASSWGQSNDEQYF. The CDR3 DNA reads TGCGCCAGCAGCTGGGGACAGTCTAATGACGAGCAGTACTTC.

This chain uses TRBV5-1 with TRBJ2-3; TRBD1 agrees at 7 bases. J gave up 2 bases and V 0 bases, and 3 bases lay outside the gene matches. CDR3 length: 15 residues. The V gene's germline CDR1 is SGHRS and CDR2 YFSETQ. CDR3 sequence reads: CASSLDQGDTDTQYF. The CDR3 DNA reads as TGCGCCAGCAGCTTGGATCAGGGGGACACAGATACGCAGTATTTT.

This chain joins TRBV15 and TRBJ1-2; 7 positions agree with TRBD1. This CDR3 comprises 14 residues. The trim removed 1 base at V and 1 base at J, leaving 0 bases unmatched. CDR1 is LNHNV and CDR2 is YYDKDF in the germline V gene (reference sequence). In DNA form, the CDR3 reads TGTGCCACCAGCAGAGGACAGGGTAACTATGGCTACACCTTC. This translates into CATSRGQGNYGYTF. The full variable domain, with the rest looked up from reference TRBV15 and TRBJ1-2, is DAMVIQNPRYQVTQFGKPVTLSCSQTLNHNVMYWYQQKSSQAPKLLFHYYDKDFNNEADTPDNFQSRRPNTSFCFLDIRSPGLGDTAMYLCATSRGQGNYGYTFGSGTRLTVV.

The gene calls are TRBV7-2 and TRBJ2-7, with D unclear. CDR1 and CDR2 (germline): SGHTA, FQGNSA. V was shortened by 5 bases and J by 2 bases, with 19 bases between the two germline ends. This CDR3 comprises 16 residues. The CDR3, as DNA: TGTGCCAGCAGCCCAACCAGCCAGAGGAACCCCTACGAGCAGTACTTC. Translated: CASSPTSQRNPYEQYF.

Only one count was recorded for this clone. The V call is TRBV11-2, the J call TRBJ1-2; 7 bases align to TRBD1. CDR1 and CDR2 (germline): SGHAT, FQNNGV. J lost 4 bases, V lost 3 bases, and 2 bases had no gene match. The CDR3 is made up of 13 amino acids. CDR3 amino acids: CASSFRQGYGYTF. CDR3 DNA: TGTGCCAGCAGCTTTAGACAGGGCTATGGCTACACCTTC.